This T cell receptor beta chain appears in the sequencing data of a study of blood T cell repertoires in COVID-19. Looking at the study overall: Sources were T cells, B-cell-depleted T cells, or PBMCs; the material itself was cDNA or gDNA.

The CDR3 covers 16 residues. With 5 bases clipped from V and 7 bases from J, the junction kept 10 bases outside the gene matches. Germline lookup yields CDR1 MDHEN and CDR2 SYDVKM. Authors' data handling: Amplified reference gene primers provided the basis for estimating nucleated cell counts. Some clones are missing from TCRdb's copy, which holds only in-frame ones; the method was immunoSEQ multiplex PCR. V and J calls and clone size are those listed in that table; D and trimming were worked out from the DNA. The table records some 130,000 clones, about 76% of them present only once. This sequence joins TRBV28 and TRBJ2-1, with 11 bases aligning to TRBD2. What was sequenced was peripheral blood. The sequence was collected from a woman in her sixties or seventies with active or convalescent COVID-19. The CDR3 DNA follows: TGTGCCAGCAGTCTCCCTCCTAGCGGGGGGAGGAATGAGCAGTTCTTC. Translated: CASSLPPSGGRNEQFF.